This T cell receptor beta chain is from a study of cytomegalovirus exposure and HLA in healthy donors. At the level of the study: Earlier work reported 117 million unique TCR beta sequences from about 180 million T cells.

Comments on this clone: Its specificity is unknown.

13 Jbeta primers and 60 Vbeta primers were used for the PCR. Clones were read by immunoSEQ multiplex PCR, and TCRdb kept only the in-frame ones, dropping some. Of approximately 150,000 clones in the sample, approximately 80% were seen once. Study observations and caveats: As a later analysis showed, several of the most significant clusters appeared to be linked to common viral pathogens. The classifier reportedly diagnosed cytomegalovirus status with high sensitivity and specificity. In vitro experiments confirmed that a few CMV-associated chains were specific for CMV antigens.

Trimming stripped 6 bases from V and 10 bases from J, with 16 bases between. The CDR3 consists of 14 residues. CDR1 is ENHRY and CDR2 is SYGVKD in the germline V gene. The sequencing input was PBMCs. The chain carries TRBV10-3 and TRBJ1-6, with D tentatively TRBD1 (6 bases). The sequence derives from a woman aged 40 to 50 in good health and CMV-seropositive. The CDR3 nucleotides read TGTGCCATCAGCCTACAGGGCGGTGGCTCACCCCTCCACTTT. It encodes CAISLQGGGSPLHF.